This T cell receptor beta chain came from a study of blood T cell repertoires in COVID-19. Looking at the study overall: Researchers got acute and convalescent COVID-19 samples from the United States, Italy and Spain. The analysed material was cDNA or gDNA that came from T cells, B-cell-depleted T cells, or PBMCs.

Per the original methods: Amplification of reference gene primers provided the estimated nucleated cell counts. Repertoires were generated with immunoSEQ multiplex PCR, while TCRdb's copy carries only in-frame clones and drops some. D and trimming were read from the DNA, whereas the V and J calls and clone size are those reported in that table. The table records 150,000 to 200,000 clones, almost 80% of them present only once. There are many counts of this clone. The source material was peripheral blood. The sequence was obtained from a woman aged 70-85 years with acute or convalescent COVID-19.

The CDR3 nucleotides read TGTGCCAACGGCCGACAGAGCCAAGAGACCCAGTACTTC. The encoded protein is CANGRQSQETQYF. The V call is TRBV2, the J call TRBJ2-5, with D perhaps matching TRBD1 (5 bases). Between the trimmed V and J ends, which lost 10 bases and 1 base, there was a span of 13 bases. There are 13 residues in the CDR3. Looked up from germline, CDR1 is SNHLY and CDR2 is FYNNEI.